These T cell receptor beta chains were read from a single sample in a study of blood T cell repertoires in COVID-19. Profiling relied on immunoSEQ multiplex PCR, and the TCRdb table lists in-frame clones only, not all of them. The sample records some 180,000 clones, 84% being singletons. Sequenced sample: PBMCs or T cells enriched from blood (not recorded which). The receptors derive from a woman aged 25 to 45 who had been exposed to COVID-19. The CDR3 runs from the conserved cysteine through the conserved F or W. A D gene is named only where the DNA matches it firmly. The size field is filled for only some rows; it gives once, few, many or a size class.

v_gene,abundance,d_gene,j_gene,CDR3aa,CDR3nt
TRBV19,-,TRBD2,TRBJ2-1,CASSIASGGGYGKNEQFF,TGTGCCAGTAGTATAGCTAGCGGGGGGGGTTATGGGAAGAATGAGCAGTTCTTC
TRBV7-7,-,TRBD1,TRBJ2-1,CASSPRLDRGNLNEQFF,TGTGCCAGCAGCCCTCGTCTCGACAGGGGTAATTTAAATGAGCAGTTCTTC
TRBV19,once,TRBD2,TRBJ2-5,CASSIGLAGETQYF,TGTGCCAGTAGTATAGGACTAGCTGGGGAGACCCAGTACTTC
TRBV7-9,-,-,TRBJ1-6,CASMAGRNYNSPLHF,TGTGCCAGCATGGCAGGGAGGAACTATAATTCACCCCTCCACTTT
TRBV24-1,-,TRBD1,TRBJ1-5,CATSNSWGTENNQPQHF,TGTGCCACCAGCAACTCATGGGGGACAGAGAACAATCAGCCCCAGCATTTT
TRBV7-3,-,TRBD1,TRBJ2-5,CASSLQGAGQETQYF,TGTGCCAGCAGCTTACAGGGGGCAGGCCAAGAGACCCAGTACTTC
TRBV7-9,-,-,TRBJ1-6,CASSYSHNSPLHF,TGTGCCAGCAGTTACAGTCATAATTCACCCCTCCACTTT
TRBV11-2,-,-,TRBJ2-2,CASSLDIPNTGELFF,TGTGCCAGCAGCCTTGACATCCCGAACACCGGGGAGCTGTTTTTT
TRBV19,-,-,TRBJ1-4,CASSRRGVNEKLFF,TGTGCCAGTAGTCGACGGGGTGTAAATGAAAAACTGTTTTTT
TRBV7-2,-,-,TRBJ2-7,CASSLYRQAYEQYF,TGTGCCAGCAGCTTATATAGGCAGGCCTACGAGCAGTACTTC
TRBV7-3,-,-,TRBJ2-3,CASSPTRATDTQYF,TGTGCCAGCAGCCCGACTAGAGCCACAGATACGCAGTATTTT
TRBV3-1/TRBV3-2,few,TRBD1,TRBJ1-6,CASSRQGDSPLHF,TGTGCCAGCAGCCGGCAGGGGGATTCACCCCTCCACTTT